What follows are 26 T cell receptor beta chains derived from one specimen sequenced in a study of blood T cell repertoires in COVID-19 (dated by TCRdb to 2019 to 2021). Library construction relied on the immunoSEQ multiplex PCR assay. TCRdb holds this immuneACCESS table with in-frame rearrangements only. Some clones are missing; in checked studies, unresolved V genes explain under half, and the rest has no known cause. In this sample the table shows around 130,000 clones, 84% of which occur a single time. Of the sample, approximately 12% is held by the ten largest clones. The sequenced material came from peripheral blood. These receptors originate from a woman in her sixties with acute or convalescent COVID-19.

This clone was seen more than once but under ten times. Here the CDR3 DNA reads TGTGCCAGCAGACTCGGGAGGGGTGGCACAGATACGCAGTATTTT. It codes for CASRLGRGGTDTQYF. The rearrangement uses TRBV6-5 and TRBJ2-3; 8 positions agree with TRBD2. The J segment lost 1 base and the V segment lost 6 bases, leaving 6 bases of the junction unmatched. CDR3 length: 15 amino acids. CDR1 and CDR2 from the germline V gene are MNHEY and SVGAGI.

J is TRBJ1-4 and V is TRBV9; TRBD1 matches at 7 bases. There are 15 residues in the CDR3. Trimming removed 2 bases from V and 0 bases from J; junction bases left unmatched: 1. Per the germline V gene, CDR1 is SGDLS and CDR2 is YYNGEE. The DNA for the CDR3 is TGTGCCAGCAGCGTCCAGGGGGCAACTAATGAAAAACTGTTTTTT. Protein sequence: CASSVQGATNEKLFF.

The chain joins TRBV14 to TRBJ1-2, with 7 bases matching TRBD1. The germline CDR1 and CDR2 sequences are SGHDN and FVKESK. The V and J ends lost 4 bases and 4 bases, in that order; junction bases with no gene match: 6. This CDR3 contains 14 residues. CDR3 residues: CASSPQGGGYGYTF. The CDR3 DNA reads as TGTGCCAGCAGCCCCCAGGGGGGAGGCTATGGCTACACCTTC.

V and J are TRBV4-1 and TRBJ2-2; 7 nucleotides match TRBD2. The J segment lost 7 bases and the V segment lost 5 bases, leaving 7 bases of the junction unmatched. Looked up from germline, CDR1 is MGHRA and CDR2 is YSYEKL. This CDR3 spans 14 amino acids. CDR3 in DNA: TGCGCCAGCAGCGCCGGGACTAACGTCGGGGAGCTGTTTTTT. Protein product: CASSAGTNVGELFF.

The chain recombines TRBV18 with TRBJ2-1; 7 bases match TRBD1. Germline trimming cut 3 bases from V and 2 bases from J; bases unmatched to any gene: 10. The CDR3 sequence is 17 residues long. Looked up from germline, CDR1 is KGHSH and CDR2 is LQKENI. CDR3 DNA sequence: TGTGCCAGCTCACCTAGAGCCGGGACAGAGACCTACAATGAGCAGTTCTTC. It is translated as CASSPRAGTETYNEQFF.

The chain couples TRBV7-8 to TRBJ1-3, with 8 positions matching TRBD1. In germline, CDR1 is SGHVS, CDR2 FQNEAQ. J lost 2 bases, V lost 4 bases, and 4 bases had no gene match. The CDR3 totals 15 residues. CDR3 nucleotide sequence: TGTGCCAGCAGCTCACAGGGGGACCCTGGAAACACCATATATTTT. Translated: CASSSQGDPGNTIYF.

The chain recombines TRBV10-3 with TRBJ1-2, with 7 positions matching TRBD1. V lost 4 bases to trimming and J lost 0 bases; unmatched junction nucleotides: 5. The CDR3 totals 15 residues. Germline V gene data show CDR1 as ENHRY and CDR2 as SYGVKD. CDR3 sequence reads: CAISAGTAANYGYTF. CDR3 DNA sequence: TGTGCCATCAGTGCTGGGACAGCGGCTAACTATGGCTACACCTTC.

This chain uses TRBV6-6 with TRBJ1-1, with D maybe TRBD1 (5 bases). Trimming took 6 bases from V and 1 from J, leaving 15 bases between them. The CDR3 covers 15 residues. Germline values: CDR1 MNHNY, CDR2 SVGAGI (reference sequence). The CDR3 spells CASSPGGGRNTEAFF. The CDR3 DNA follows: TGTGCCAGCAGCCCCGGGGGAGGGAGGAACACTGAAGCTTTCTTT.

The J gene is TRBJ2-7, the V gene TRBV6-5, with 7 bases aligning to TRBD1. CDR1 is MNHEY and CDR2 is SVGAGI in the germline V gene. The J segment lost 3 bases and the V segment lost 5 bases, leaving 7 bases of the junction unmatched. The CDR3 is 14 residues long. This chain's CDR3 is CASSHGNRGYEQYF. The CDR3 DNA is TGTGCCAGCAGTCACGGAAACAGGGGCTACGAGCAGTACTTC.

The chain employs TRBV10-1 and TRBJ2-1; D remains ambiguous. CDR1 WNHNN and CDR2 SYGVQD come from the germline V gene (reference sequence). The V end was cut by 2 bases, the J end by 5 bases, with 4 bases between. This CDR3 region has 12 residues. DNA of the CDR3: TGCGCCAGCAGTGAGCTTAACAATGAGCAGTTCTTC. It codes for CASSELNNEQFF.

This chain connects TRBV3-1 (or the pseudogene TRBV3-2) to TRBJ2-3; 11 nucleotides match TRBD2. This CDR3 has 15 amino acids. J gave up 4 bases and V 4 bases, and 4 bases lay outside the gene matches. CDR1 is LGHDT and CDR2 is YNNKEL in the germline V gene (reference sequence). Here the CDR3 reads CASSLAGGLPDTQYF. The CDR3 DNA sequence: TGTGCCAGCAGCCTAGCGGGGGGGCTGCCAGATACGCAGTATTTT.

The gene calls are TRBV2 and TRBJ2-5, with D perhaps TRBD2 (6 bases). CDR3 length equals 13 residues. Germline CDR1 is SNHLY and CDR2 is FYNNEI. Trimming took off 7 bases at V and 5 bases at J, with 14 bases between the two ends. The CDR3 DNA reads as TGTGCCAGCACAAAGGGACTGGAGGAGACCCAGTACTTC. Residues: CASTKGLEETQYF.

The chain recombines TRBV5-1 with TRBJ1-1; D is uncertain. CDR1 SGHRS and CDR2 YFSETQ come from the germline V gene. The V and J ends lost 1 base and 4 bases respectively, with 11 bases between them. The CDR3 length is 14 residues. In DNA form, the CDR3 reads TGCGCCAGCAGCTTGCAACAGCTGGGCACTGAAGCTTTCTTT. Residues: CASSLQQLGTEAFF.

DNA of the CDR3: TGTGCCAGCTCACCAATGGACAAGACCCAGTACTTC. Its translation is CASSPMDKTQYF. The rearrangement uses TRBV18 and TRBJ2-5; tentative D call: TRBD1 (5 bases). From germline, CDR1 is KGHSH and CDR2 LQKENI. Between the trimmed V and J ends, which lost 2 bases and 6 bases, there was a span of 7 bases. The CDR3 length is 12 residues.

The chain carries TRBV10-3 and TRBJ1-3; D unresolved. Germline V lookup: CDR1 ENHRY, CDR2 SYGVKD. The length of the CDR3 is 14 residues. V was clipped by 5 bases and J by 0 bases, with 8 bases between them. The CDR3 nucleotides are TGTGCCATCAGTTCTCAGTCCTCTGGAAACACCATATATTTT. It translates to CAISSQSSGNTIYF.

V and J are TRBV27 and TRBJ1-6; maybe TRBD1 (5 bases). From germline, CDR1 is MNHEY and CDR2 SMNVEV (reference sequence). CDR3 length: 13 amino acids. V shed 7 bases and J shed 9 bases, with 13 bases lying between them. The CDR3 coding sequence is TGTGCCAGCAAGTTCAGGGAACCTTCACCCCTCCACTTT. Its translation: CASKFREPSPLHF.

This clone was seen only a few times. The chain recombines TRBV18 with TRBJ1-1; D is uncertain. V dropped 5 bases and J dropped 4 bases, with 14 bases sitting between them. In germline, CDR1 is KGHSH, CDR2 LQKENI. The CDR3 totals 14 residues. The CDR3, as DNA: TGTGCCAGCTCAAAGGGAGGGCCTGGCACTGAAGCTTTCTTT. This sequence encodes CASSKGGPGTEAFF.

The chain couples TRBV10-3 to TRBJ1-5; D is ambiguous. The ends were cut back, 3 bases at V and 6 bases at J, with 9 bases in the middle. The CDR3 has 13 residues. Germline CDR1 reads ENHRY; CDR2 reads SYGVKD. The CDR3 DNA reads as TGTGCCATCAGTGATGAAAACGGTCAGCCCCAGCATTTT. Amino acids: CAISDENGQPQHF.

The J gene is TRBJ2-3, the V gene TRBV5-1, with 7 bases identical to TRBD1. The CDR3 runs to 17 residues. The V gene's germline CDR1 is SGHRS and CDR2 YFSETQ. The V and J ends lost 2 bases and 0 bases, in that order; junction bases with no gene match: 9. The DNA for the CDR3 is TGCGCCAGCAGCTTTAGGGACAGCCCAACTAGCACAGATACGCAGTATTTT. Translation gives CASSFRDSPTSTDTQYF.

V gene TRBV7-9 combines with J gene TRBJ1-1; D perhaps matches TRBD1 (6 bases). Trimming removed 1 base from V and 6 bases from J, with 9 bases in between. Germline CDR1 SEHNR, CDR2 FQNEAQ (reference sequence). The CDR3 totals 13 residues. This chain's CDR3 is CASSLVQGPEAFF. The CDR3, as DNA: TGTGCCAGCAGCTTAGTACAGGGCCCTGAAGCTTTCTTT.

The J gene is TRBJ1-1, the V gene TRBV6-1, with D tentatively TRBD1 (5 bases). The V and J ends lost 3 bases and 6 bases respectively, with 20 bases between them. CDR3 size: 16 residues. From germline, CDR1 is MNHNS and CDR2 SASEGT. The CDR3 region has the DNA TGTGCCAGCAGTGATACAAACCAAGCTTGGGGCCCTGAAGCTTTCTTT. Translating it yields CASSDTNQAWGPEAFF.

This clone was seen just once. This chain uses TRBV19 with TRBJ1-5; the D gene is possibly TRBD1 (5 bases). Germline V gene sequence: CDR1 LNHDA, CDR2 SQIVND (reference sequence). CDR3 length: 14 residues. V was trimmed by 5 bases and J by 4 bases, leaving 12 bases between them. The CDR3 loop reads CASSETKGNQPQHF. The CDR3 bases are TGTGCCAGTAGTGAAACAAAGGGGAATCAGCCCCAGCATTTT.

The chain carries TRBV7-8 and TRBJ1-1; D is uncertain. Trimming cost V 5 bases and J 11 bases, with 6 bases left between them. The CDR3 covers 9 residues. Germline V CDR1 and CDR2: SGHVS, FQNEAQ. CDR3 loop: CASSPRAFF. CDR3 sequence (DNA): TGTGCCAGCAGCCCTAGGGCTTTCTTT.

The J gene is TRBJ2-3, the V gene TRBV14, with 9 bases that match TRBD2. The junction had 12 bases not matched to a gene; V was cut back by 1 base and J by 7 bases. The CDR3 has 17 amino acids. The germline CDR1 and CDR2 sequences are SGHDN and FVKESK. DNA of the CDR3: TGTGCCAGCAGCCAAGCTGGAGCGGGGGGACACATGAATACGCAGTATTTT. It specifies CASSQAGAGGHMNTQYF.

V usage is TRBV5-6 and J usage is TRBJ1-1, with D hard to call. Trimming removed 0 bases at V and 5 bases at J, with 14 bases between. The germline CDR1 and CDR2 sequences are SGHDT and YYEEEE. There are 15 residues in the CDR3. The CDR3 DNA is TGTGCCAGCAGCTTGGATCCGGGTTCGTTGACTGAAGCTTTCTTT. Amino acid sequence: CASSLDPGSLTEAFF.

The rearrangement uses TRBV7-9 and TRBJ2-7; 8 bases line up with TRBD2. Per the germline V gene, CDR1 is SEHNR and CDR2 is FQNEAQ (reference sequence). The CDR3 has 13 residues. V lost 6 bases, J lost 2 bases, and 3 bases stayed unmatched. The CDR3 DNA reads TGTGCCAGCAGTACGGGGGGGACCTACGAGCAGTACTTC. It encodes CASSTGGTYEQYF.